This T cell receptor (beta chain) was found in a study of T cell changes during pregnancy in multiple sclerosis (dated by TCRdb to about 2019). Regarding the research as a whole: The study looked at changes in the T cell repertoire across pregnancy in women with multiple sclerosis.

Of note for this clone: The specificity of this receptor is unknown. The input lacks base qualities; no much larger clone sits a single base away.

Preparation of the library involved the immunoSEQ multiplex PCR assay. The immuneACCESS repertoire file appears here via TCRdb, limited to in-frame rearrangements. These files lack a portion of the clones; in checked studies, under half of the deficit traces to unresolved V genes, and the cause of the others is not known. The sample table records roughly 49,000 clones; 85% to 95% of these occur just once. The ten largest clones capture 5.9% of the sample. Based on the germline V gene (reference sequence), the CDR1 and CDR2 sequences are SGHKS and YYEKEE. From the cysteine through the phenylalanine, the CDR3 covers 16 amino acids. This entry keeps only the CDR3 DNA: 48 bases, framed from base 1. Germline trimming amounts to 0 bases on V and 6 bases on J, with 5 as the count of junction bases outside the gene matches.

This TCR came from a female donor with multiple sclerosis, enrolled in a pregnancy study. Recombination joined TRBV5-5 with TRBJ2-7; 14 middle bases align to TRBD2. Sample: CD8+ T cells from peripheral blood mononuclear cells, taken in the first trimester of pregnancy. CDR3 protein: CASSLASGLAGAEQYF. The nucleotides are TGTGCCAGCAGCTTGGCATCGGGACTAGCGGGAGCCGAGCAGTACTTC.